This T cell receptor beta chain was captured in a study of cytomegalovirus exposure and HLA in healthy donors. Study-wide results and caveats: CMV antigen specificity was confirmed in vitro for a few CMV-associated chains. Another analysis was done later, and it associated approximately 18,000 TCR beta sequences with HLA alleles at 0.05 false discovery rate. From TCR beta sequences, most subjects' HLA-A and HLA-B alleles were reportedly predicted accurately.

Trimming took 10 bases from V and 5 from J, leaving 20 bases between them. Germline V gene sequence: CDR1 MNHNS, CDR2 SASEGT. CDR3 length equals 14 residues. It was healthy bone marrow donors who served as donors. Primers for the PCR totalled 60 Vbeta and 13 Jbeta. Produced via immunoSEQ multiplex PCR; TCRdb's table is partial and in-frame only. This sample has roughly 200,000 clones, with 65% to 85% found just once. Concerning this clone itself: No antigen is known for it.

Sequenced input: PBMCs. The origin of this receptor is a boy aged 2 to 9 in good health and CMV-seronegative. The J gene is TRBJ2-5, the V gene TRBV6-1, with D perhaps TRBD1 (6 bases). CDR3 nucleotides: TGTGCCACAGATACCACAGGGTTCGGGGAGACCCAGTACTTC. This gives the protein CATDTTGFGETQYF.